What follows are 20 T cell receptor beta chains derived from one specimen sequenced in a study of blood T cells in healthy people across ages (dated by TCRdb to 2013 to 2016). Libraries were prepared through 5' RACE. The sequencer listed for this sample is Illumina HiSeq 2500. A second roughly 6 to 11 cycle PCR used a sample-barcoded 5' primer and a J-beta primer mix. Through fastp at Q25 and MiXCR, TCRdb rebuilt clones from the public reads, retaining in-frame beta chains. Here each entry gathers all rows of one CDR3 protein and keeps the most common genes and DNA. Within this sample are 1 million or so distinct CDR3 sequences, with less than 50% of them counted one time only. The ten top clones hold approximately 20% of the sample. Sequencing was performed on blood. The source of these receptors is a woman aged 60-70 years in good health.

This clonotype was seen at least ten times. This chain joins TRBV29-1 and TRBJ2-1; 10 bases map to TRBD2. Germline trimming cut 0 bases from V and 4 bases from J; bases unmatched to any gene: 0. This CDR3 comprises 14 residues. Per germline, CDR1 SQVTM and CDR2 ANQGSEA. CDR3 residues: CSVEELAGYNEQFF. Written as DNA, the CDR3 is TGCAGCGTTGAAGAACTAGCGGGATACAATGAGCAGTTCTTC.

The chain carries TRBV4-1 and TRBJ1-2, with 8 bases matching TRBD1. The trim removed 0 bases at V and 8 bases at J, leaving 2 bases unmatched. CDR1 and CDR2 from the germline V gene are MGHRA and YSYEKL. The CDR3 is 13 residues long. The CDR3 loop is CASSQDRGQGYTF. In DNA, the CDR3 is TGCGCCAGCAGCCAAGACAGGGGGCAAGGCTACACCTTC.

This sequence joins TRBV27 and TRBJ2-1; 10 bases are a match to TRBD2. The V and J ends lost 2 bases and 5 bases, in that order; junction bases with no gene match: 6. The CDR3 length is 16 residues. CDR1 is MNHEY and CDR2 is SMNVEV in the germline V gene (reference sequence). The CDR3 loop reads CASSLIGLAVHNEQFF. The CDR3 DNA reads TGTGCCAGCAGTTTAATCGGACTAGCGGTCCACAATGAGCAGTTCTTC.

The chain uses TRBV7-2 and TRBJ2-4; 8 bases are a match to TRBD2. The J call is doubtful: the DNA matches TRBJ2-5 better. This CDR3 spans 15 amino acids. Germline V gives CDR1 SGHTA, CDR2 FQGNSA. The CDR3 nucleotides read TGTGCCAGCAGCCCGGACGGCGGGGGGTCAGAGACCCAGTACTTC. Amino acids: CASSPDGGGSETQYF.

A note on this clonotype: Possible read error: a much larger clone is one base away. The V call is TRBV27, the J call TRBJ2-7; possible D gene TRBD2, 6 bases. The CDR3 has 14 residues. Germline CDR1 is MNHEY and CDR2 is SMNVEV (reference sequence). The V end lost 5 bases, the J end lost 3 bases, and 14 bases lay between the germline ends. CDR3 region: CASSPGLSGYEQYF. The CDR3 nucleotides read TGTGCCAGCAGTCCCGGACTATCGGGCTACGAGCAGTACTTC.

The CDR3 loop reads CASKSAGQGSGEQFF. The CDR3 nucleotides are TGTGCCAGCAAGTCAGCCGGACAGGGGTCGGGCGAGCAGTTCTTC. This chain links TRBV6-6 with TRBJ2-1; TRBD1 agrees at 9 bases. V lost 7 bases and J lost 10; bases outside the gene matches: 14. This CDR3 region has 15 residues. Germline V CDR1 and CDR2: MNHNY, SVGAGI (reference sequence).

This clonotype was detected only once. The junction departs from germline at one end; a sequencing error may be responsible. CDR3 loop: CSAEGASGYEQYF. CDR3 DNA sequence: TGCAGCGCTGAAGGCGCTAGCGGTTACGAGCAGTACTTC. The chain uses TRBV29-1 and TRBJ2-7; TRBD2 matches 7 bases. Germline V CDR1 and CDR2: SQVTM, ANQGSEA. The CDR3 spans 13 residues.

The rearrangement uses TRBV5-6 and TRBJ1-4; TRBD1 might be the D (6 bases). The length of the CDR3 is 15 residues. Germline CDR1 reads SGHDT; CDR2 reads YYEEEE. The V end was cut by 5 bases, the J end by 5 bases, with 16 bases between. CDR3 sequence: CASRATGHGNEKLFF. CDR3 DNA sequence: TGTGCCAGCAGGGCTACAGGGCATGGGAATGAAAAACTGTTTTTT.

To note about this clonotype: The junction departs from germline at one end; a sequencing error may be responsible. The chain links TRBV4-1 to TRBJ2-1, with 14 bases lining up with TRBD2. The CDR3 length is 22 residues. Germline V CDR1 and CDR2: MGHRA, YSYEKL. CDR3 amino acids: CASSQPRLAGGPFTSSYNGQFF. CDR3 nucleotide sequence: TGCGCCAGCAGCCAACCCCGACTAGCGGGAGGGCCTTTCACGAGCTCCTACAATGGGCAGTTCTTC.

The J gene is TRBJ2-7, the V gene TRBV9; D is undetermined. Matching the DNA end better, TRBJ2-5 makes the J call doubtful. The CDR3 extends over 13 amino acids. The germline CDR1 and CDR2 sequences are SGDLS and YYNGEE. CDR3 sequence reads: CASSSHIRETQYF. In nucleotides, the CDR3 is TGTGCCAGCAGCTCCCACATCAGGGAGACCCAGTACTTC.

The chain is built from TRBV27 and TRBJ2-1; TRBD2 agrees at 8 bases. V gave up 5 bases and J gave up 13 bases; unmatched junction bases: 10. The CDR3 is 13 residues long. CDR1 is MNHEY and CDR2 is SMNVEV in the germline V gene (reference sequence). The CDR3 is CASSGNYGRVQFF. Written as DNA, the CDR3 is TGTGCCAGCAGTGGGAATTACGGGAGGGTCCAGTTCTTC.

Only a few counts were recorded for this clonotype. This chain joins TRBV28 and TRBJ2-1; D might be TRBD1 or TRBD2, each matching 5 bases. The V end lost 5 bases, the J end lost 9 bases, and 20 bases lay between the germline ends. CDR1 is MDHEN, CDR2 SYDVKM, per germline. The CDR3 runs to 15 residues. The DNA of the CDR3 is TGTGCCAGCAGTCCCGCGGACAAAAGGGGACCTGAGCAGTTCTTC. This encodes CASSPADKRGPEQFF.

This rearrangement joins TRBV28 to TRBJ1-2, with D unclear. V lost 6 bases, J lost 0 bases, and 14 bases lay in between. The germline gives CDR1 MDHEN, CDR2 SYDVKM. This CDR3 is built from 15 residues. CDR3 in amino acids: CASSVIAGTNYGYTF. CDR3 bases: TGTGCCAGCAGCGTGATTGCAGGAACTAACTATGGCTACACCTTC.

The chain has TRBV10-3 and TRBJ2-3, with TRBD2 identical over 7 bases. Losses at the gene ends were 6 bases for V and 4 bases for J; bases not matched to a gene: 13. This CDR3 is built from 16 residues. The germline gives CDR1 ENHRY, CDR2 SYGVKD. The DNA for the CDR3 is TGTGCCATCAGCCCAGGGAGGGGCTACCCGCCAGATACGCAGTATTTT. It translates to CAISPGRGYPPDTQYF.

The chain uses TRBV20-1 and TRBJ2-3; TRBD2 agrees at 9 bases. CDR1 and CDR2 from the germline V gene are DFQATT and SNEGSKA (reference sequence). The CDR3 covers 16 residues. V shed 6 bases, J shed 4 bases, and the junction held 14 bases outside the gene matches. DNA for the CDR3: TGCAGTGCCGCGGACGGGGCGGGAGGGCCTCCAGATACGCAGTATTTT. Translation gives CSAADGAGGPPDTQYF.

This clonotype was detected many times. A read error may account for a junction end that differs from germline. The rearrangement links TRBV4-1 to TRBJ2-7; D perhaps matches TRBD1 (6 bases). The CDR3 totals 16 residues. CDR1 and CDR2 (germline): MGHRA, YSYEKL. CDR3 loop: CATSVVPGQSSSEQYF. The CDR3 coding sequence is TGCGCCACCTCCGTTGTCCCGGGACAATCCTCCTCCGAGCAGTACTTC.

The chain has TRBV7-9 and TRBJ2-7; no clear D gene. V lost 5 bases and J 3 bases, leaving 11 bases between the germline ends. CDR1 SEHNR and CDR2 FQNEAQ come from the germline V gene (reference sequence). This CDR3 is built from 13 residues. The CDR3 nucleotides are TGTGCCAGCAGCCCGTCCTCTGGCTACGAGCAGTACTTC. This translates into CASSPSSGYEQYF.

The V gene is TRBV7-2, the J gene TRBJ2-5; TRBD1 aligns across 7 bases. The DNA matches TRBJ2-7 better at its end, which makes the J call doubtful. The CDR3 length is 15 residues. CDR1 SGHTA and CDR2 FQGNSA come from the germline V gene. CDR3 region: CASSPAGTEIYEQYF. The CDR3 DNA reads TGTGCCAGCAGCCCAGCCGGGACAGAGATCTACGAGCAGTACTTC.

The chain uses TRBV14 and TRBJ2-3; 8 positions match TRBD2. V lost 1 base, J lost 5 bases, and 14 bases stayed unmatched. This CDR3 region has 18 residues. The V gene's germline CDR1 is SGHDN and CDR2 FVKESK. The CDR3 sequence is CASSQAWIFGGRLDTQYF. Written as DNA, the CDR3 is TGTGCCAGCAGCCAAGCTTGGATTTTTGGCGGGAGGTTAGATACGCAGTATTTT.

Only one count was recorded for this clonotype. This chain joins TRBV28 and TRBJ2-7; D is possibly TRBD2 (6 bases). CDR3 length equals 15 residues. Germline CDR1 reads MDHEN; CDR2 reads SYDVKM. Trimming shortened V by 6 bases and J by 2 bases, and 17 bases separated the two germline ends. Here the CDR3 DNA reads TGTGCCAGCAGCCCGGGAGAGGGCTTTACCTACGAGCAGTACTTC. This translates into CASSPGEGFTYEQYF.